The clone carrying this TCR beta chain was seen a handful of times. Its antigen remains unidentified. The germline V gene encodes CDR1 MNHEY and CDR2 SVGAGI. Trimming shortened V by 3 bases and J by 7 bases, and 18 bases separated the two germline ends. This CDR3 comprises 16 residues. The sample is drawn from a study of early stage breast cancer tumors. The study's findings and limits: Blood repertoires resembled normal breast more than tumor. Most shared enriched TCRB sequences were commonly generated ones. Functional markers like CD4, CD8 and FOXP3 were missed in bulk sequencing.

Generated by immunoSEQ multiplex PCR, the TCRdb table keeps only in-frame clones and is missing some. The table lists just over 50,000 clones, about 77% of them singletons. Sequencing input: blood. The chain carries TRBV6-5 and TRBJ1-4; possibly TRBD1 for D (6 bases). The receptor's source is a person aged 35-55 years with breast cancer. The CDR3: CASSYLRGRGGEKLFF. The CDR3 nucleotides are TGTGCCAGCAGTTATCTCAGGGGACGGGGTGGTGAAAAACTGTTTTTT.